This TCR beta chain is drawn from a study of cytomegalovirus exposure and HLA in healthy donors. Looked up from germline, CDR1 is MRHNA and CDR2 is SNTAGT. The CDR3 sequence is 17 residues long. Trimming removed 6 bases at V and 3 bases at J, with 20 bases between. Primers: 60 Vbeta forward and 13 Jbeta reverse. Generated by immunoSEQ multiplex PCR, the TCRdb table keeps only in-frame clones and is missing some. The table includes about 140,000 clones, 70% to 80% detected once. Whole-study findings and limits: Cytomegalovirus association was assigned to approximately 160 TCR beta chains.

As for this clone: The antigen is not known.

This chain links TRBV6-4 with TRBJ2-2; possible D gene TRBD2, 5 bases. The source is a middle-aged woman in good health and CMV-seronegative. Sequenced input: PBMCs. CDR3 residues: CASSPTRMARDTGELFF. CDR3 DNA sequence: TGTGCCAGCAGCCCAACCCGGATGGCGCGGGACACCGGGGAGCTGTTTTTT.